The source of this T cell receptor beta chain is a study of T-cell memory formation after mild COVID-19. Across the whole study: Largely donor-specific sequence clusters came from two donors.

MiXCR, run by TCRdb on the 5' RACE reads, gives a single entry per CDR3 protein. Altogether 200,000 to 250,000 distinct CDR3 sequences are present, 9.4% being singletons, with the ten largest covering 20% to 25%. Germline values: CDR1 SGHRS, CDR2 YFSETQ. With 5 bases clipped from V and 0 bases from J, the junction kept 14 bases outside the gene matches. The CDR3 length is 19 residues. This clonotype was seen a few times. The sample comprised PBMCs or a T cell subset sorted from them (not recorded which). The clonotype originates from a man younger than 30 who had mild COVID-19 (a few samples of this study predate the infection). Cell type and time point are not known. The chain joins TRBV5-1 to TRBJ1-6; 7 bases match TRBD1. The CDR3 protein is CASRPDREYWGSYNSPLHF. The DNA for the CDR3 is TGCGCCAGCAGACCCGACAGGGAGTATTGGGGCTCCTATAATTCACCCCTCCACTTT.